This T cell receptor (beta chain) is from a study of blood T cell repertoires in COVID-19. Study background: Material from acute and convalescent COVID-19 was sourced from the United States, Italy and Spain. Nucleic acid was either cDNA or gDNA, and it came from T cells, B-cell-depleted T cells, or PBMCs.

This clone was seen only once. The CDR3 is made up of 14 amino acids. V was cut by 3 bases and J by 0 bases, with 9 bases left in between. Germline values: CDR1 LNHNV, CDR2 YYDKDF (reference sequence). Per the authors' pipeline: Researchers report that nucleated cell counts were estimated from reference gene primer amplification. Method: immunoSEQ multiplex PCR; TCRdb's copy keeps in-frame clones and lacks some. The V and J calls and the clone size are those of that table, but D and trimming were determined from the DNA. This sample has some 40,000 clones, with over 70% found just once. The receptor was isolated from a human donor in a cohort sampled during active COVID-19. This sequence joins TRBV15 and TRBJ2-7; perhaps TRBD1 as D (6 bases). The sample comprised peripheral blood. The CDR3 loop is CATSRQGSSYEQYF. DNA of the CDR3: TGTGCCACCAGCAGGCAGGGGAGCTCCTACGAGCAGTACTTC.